This TCR beta chain was recorded in a study of T cells in narcolepsy. Study-wide findings and caveats: HCRT-specific and TRIB2-specific autoreactive clonotypes appeared among same-patient CSF and blood CD4+ clonotypes. Blood of same and different patients, but not healthy controls, reportedly held recurring autoreactive clonotypes.

The CDR3 loop spans 14 amino acids. Germline lookup yields CDR1 SSHAT and CDR2 FNYEAQ (reference sequence). Assay: immunoSEQ multiplex PCR; the TCRdb copy retains only in-frame clones and omits some. There are some 30,000 clones in the sample; roughly 86% occur only once, and about 0.88% lies in the top ten. Of note for this clone: Antigen specificity is unknown. Relative to the germline gene, one junction end is altered; a read error may explain this.

Sequencing input: memory (CD45RA-) CD4+ T cells from blood. The sequence was obtained from a human donor in good health. The chain has TRBV7-7 and TRBJ2-7; D is perhaps TRBD1 (6 bases). DNA for the CDR3: TGTGCTAGCAGCTTGAACGCAGGGGTCTCCGAGCAGTACTTC. Amino acid sequence: CASSLNAGVSEQYF.